Shown below are 10 T cell receptor beta chains from a single sample sequenced in a study of blood T cells in healthy people across ages. A second roughly 6 to 12 cycle PCR used barcoded and J-beta primers. TCRdb independently ran MiXCR on the 5' RACE reads; one entry per CDR3 protein. Of roughly 2 million distinct CDR3 sequences in the sample, around 48% are singletons; the top ten hold more than 2%. The sample consisted of blood. Receptors were obtained from a woman aged 40 to 50 in good health.

The rearrangement joins TRBV6-6 to TRBJ2-7, with TRBD2 matching over 7 bases. Germline V gene data show CDR1 as MNHNY and CDR2 as SVGAGI (reference sequence). V was pared by 5 bases and J by 1 base, with 8 bases of the junction left unmatched. This CDR3 spans 15 amino acids. The DNA of the CDR3 is TGTGCCAGCAGTCCGCTTAGCGGGCCATCCTACGAGCAGTACTTC. It specifies CASSPLSGPSYEQYF.

The CDR3 coding sequence is TGCGCCAGCAGCCCCCGTGGACTAGGGGGCTGGGATGAGCAGTTCTTC. As protein: CASSPRGLGGWDEQFF. This sequence joins TRBV5-1 and TRBJ2-1; possibly TRBD1 or TRBD2 for D (7 bases each). V was clipped by 4 bases and J by 8 bases, with 22 bases between them. CDR1 is SGHRS, CDR2 YFSETQ, per germline. The CDR3 length is 16 residues.

CDR3 sequence: CASSYSRDNGGETQYF. In DNA form, the CDR3 reads TGTGCCAGCAGTTACTCCCGGGACAATGGGGGGGAGACCCAGTACTTC. The gene calls are TRBV6-5 and TRBJ2-5; D possibly matches TRBD1 or TRBD2 (6 bases each). The germline V gene encodes CDR1 MNHEY and CDR2 SVGAGI. V dropped 0 bases and J dropped 5 bases, with 16 bases sitting between them. The CDR3 has 16 residues.

This sequence joins TRBV7-9 and TRBJ2-3; 8 nucleotides match TRBD2. This CDR3 spans 17 amino acids. The V segment lost 8 bases and the J segment 0 bases; nucleotides outside the gene matches: 13. From germline, CDR1 is SEHNR and CDR2 FQNEAQ (reference sequence). As DNA, the CDR3 is TGTGCCAGCCTCAAAGGCGGGGGGACGGTTAGCACAGATACGCAGTATTTT. Its translation is CASLKGGGTVSTDTQYF.

This sequence joins TRBV20-1 and TRBJ2-3, with unresolved D. V was trimmed by 7 bases and J by 3 bases, leaving 11 bases between them. CDR3 length equals 12 residues. CDR1 and CDR2 from the germline V gene are DFQATT and SNEGSKA (reference sequence). The CDR3 DNA is TGCAGTGTTGAGCCCGAAACAGATACGCAGTATTTT. Its protein product is CSVEPETDTQYF.

J is TRBJ1-2 and V is TRBV6-5, with TRBD1 matching 7 bases. The V and J ends lost 1 base and 4 bases, in that order; junction bases with no gene match: 6. Germline V gene data show CDR1 as MNHEY and CDR2 as SVGAGI. This CDR3 is built from 15 residues. The CDR3 DNA reads as TGTGCCAGCAGTTACTTGGAGGGGGCGTCCTATGGCTACACCTTC. Amino acids: CASSYLEGASYGYTF.

In this sample, this clonotype turned up a few times. At one end the junction does not follow the germline gene, possibly because of a read error. Here the CDR3 reads CASSFRAGHGDTQYF. The DNA of the CDR3 is TGTGCTAGCAGTTTCAGGGCAGGGCACGGGGATACGCAGTATTTT. The chain carries TRBV28 and TRBJ2-3; weak D call: TRBD1 (5 bases). The CDR3 has 15 amino acids. Germline-derived CDR1 and CDR2 are MDHEN and SYDVKM.

The gene calls are TRBV13 and TRBJ1-5, with D uncertain. This CDR3 has 14 amino acids. V was shortened by 5 bases and J by 5 bases, with 13 bases between the two germline ends. Germline V lookup: CDR1 PRHDT, CDR2 FYEKMQ (reference sequence). The CDR3 bases are TGTGCCAGCAGCCAGGACCAAGCGTATCAGCCCCAGCATTTT. Translating gives CASSQDQAYQPQHF.

The chain carries TRBV6-5 and TRBJ2-6; TRBD2 is a possible D gene (6 bases). Deletions cut 5 bases from V and 4 bases from J, with 12 bases between. Germline CDR1 is MNHEY and CDR2 is SVGAGI. The CDR3 runs 15 residues. The CDR3: CASSDGGTGANVLTF. In DNA, the CDR3 is TGTGCCAGCAGTGACGGGGGTACCGGGGCCAACGTCCTGACTTTC.

This clonotype showed up just a few times. J is TRBJ2-1 and V is TRBV7-2, with TRBD2 matching over 11 bases. V gave up 4 bases and J gave up 0 bases; unmatched junction bases: 5. Per germline, CDR1 SGHTA and CDR2 FQGNSA. The CDR3 runs to 17 residues. The CDR3 DNA reads as TGTGCCAGCAGCTCTGCCGGGACTAGCGGCTCCTACAATGAGCAGTTCTTC. Protein sequence: CASSSAGTSGSYNEQFF.